Given below is one TCR beta chain in context. This clonotype was found a few times. This receptor's antigen is unknown. The record has no base qualities; no much larger clone is one base away. V and J are truncated by 6 bases and 3 bases respectively, leaving an intervening sequence of 5 bases. Including the terminal cysteine and phenylalanine, the CDR3 comprises 11 residues. Here the CDR3 DNA is all that survives: 33 bases in frame from base 1. The germline V gene sets CDR1 to SNHLY and CDR2 to FYNNEI. The meaning of the sample's time point label: patch test 3, about 24 weeks after DPC sensitization. This sample's treatment or condition label indicates: therapeutic diphenylcyclopropenone sensitization with weekly scalp DPC. At every patch-test visit, the blood draw took place before the patch test was put on. Patients were considered eligible if aged 18 to 70, diagnosed with alopecia and deemed suitable for DPC therapy, and patients were excluded if pregnant. Total RNA was isolated from unfractionated whole blood collected in Tempus Blood RNA tubes.

This sample stems from a study of human T cells and chemical hapten exposure (dated by TCRdb to the early 2020s). Study-level background: For sensitization, 2% DPC in acetone was applied to an approximately 2 cm by approximately 2 cm area of upper inner arm skin. Patch testing on the upper back used Finn chambers containing 0.01% DPC, with scoring done after 6 days according to International Contact Dermatitis Research Group standards. Blood for TCR sequencing was provided by twenty-nine alopecia patients at one to four time points (pre-sensitization, 2, 6 and 24 weeks). Libraries were pooled for sequencing, and per-sample TCR yields varied mainly because of small differences in library volumes within the pool. Patient blood was sampled pre-sensitization (week 0) and at 2, 6 and about 24 weeks after DPC sensitization. Weekly therapeutic DPC doses were additionally applied to the scalp of patients throughout the approximately 24-week study period. Most of the patients in the cohort were female, and the cohort covered alopecia areata with under or over 50% scalp involvement, alopecia totalis and alopecia universalis. In alopecia patients, the study followed how the peripheral blood TCR repertoire changed in vivo over primary and secondary sensitization to diphenylcyclopropenone (DPC), a hapten. What the work shows at the level of the full study, not this receptor alone: Significantly more large CDR3 similarity clusters were formed by expanded TCRs than by pre-sensitization or healthy control sets, consistent with antigen-driven responses. Repeated subsampling changed both the strength of the expansion versus patch-test correlation and the threshold at which that correlation became significant. DPC sensitization did not change how many TCRs were above 1 in 1000 frequency, and no evidence was found of alterations in global repertoire structure. Patch test score was positively correlated with the number of PT1 expanded TCRs, with significance at thresholds 8, 16 and 32 but not at 4. Because every patient had alopecia, a presumed autoimmune disease, the patients' immune response might differ from that of healthy individuals.

Receptors were amplified or captured by RACE. The sequencing machine was a NextSeq 500. During library preparation, unique molecular identifiers were attached to individual cDNA molecules so that TCRs could be counted quantitatively and reproducibly. For every blood RNA sample, sequencing covered both the TCR alpha and TCR beta chains. The paper's data handling went like this. The median number of TCRs per sample was some 100,000, ranging from about 20,000 to 750,000. The Decombinator software suite was used to annotate the V, J and CDR3 of the TCR reads. For the PS versus PT1 abundance plots, all samples were subsampled to the same number of TCRs (28,000). Expanded TCRs were defined as absent before sensitization and observed at least eight times at the 2-week time point. The public reads were reanalyzed by TCRdb: fastp trimming at Q25, MiXCR alignment, in-frame beta chains only. A single entry per CDR3 protein holds the most common genes and DNA from its merged rows. In this record, the V and J calls reflect TCRdb's handling and not the investigators' own analysis. This sample has some 89,000 distinct CDR3 sequences in its table, and 25% to 35% of those were observed once. The ten most abundant clones make up around 10% of the sample.

This chain is built from TRBV2 and TRBJ2-5; no D segment can be confidently identified. The TCR comes from a man aged 35 to 55 with alopecia areata. Some clones in this sample may be carry-over from other donors' samples. The material sequenced was whole blood, taken in connection with sensitization to the hapten diphenylcyclopropenone (DPC). The CDR3 in this case is CASRPEETQYF. The DNA sequence reads TGTGCCAGCAGACCCGAAGAGACCCAGTACTTC.